The clone carrying this TCR beta chain was recorded many times. Germline assignment: CDR1 DFQATT and CDR2 SNEGSKA (reference sequence). Trimming pared 0 bases from V and 7 bases from J, leaving 18 bases between. This CDR3 region has 15 residues. These data come from a study of naive and memory T cell subsets. The library had UMIs added by 3' ligation of an oligonucleotide to TCR cDNA. Whole-blood samples were roughly 2.7 ml of peripheral blood from healthy adult volunteers. Ligated cDNA underwent four rounds of PCR with nested alpha and beta constant region primers and SP2. TCRdb reprocessed the 5' RACE reads with MiXCR, giving one entry per CDR3 protein. The sample yields about 56,000 distinct CDR3 sequences, around 7.3% seen once.

This TCR was sampled from a female donor in good health. The chain is built from TRBV20-1 and TRBJ1-1; D gene unclear. CDR3 residues: CSAREHYSAGSEAFF. In DNA, the CDR3 is TGCAGTGCTAGAGAGCATTACAGTGCGGGGAGTGAAGCTTTCTTT.